The 29 T cell receptor beta chains presented below share a single source sample, sequenced in a study of OX40 agonist ivuxolimab in advanced cancers. Sequencing used immunoSEQ multiplex PCR; TCRdb keeps in-frame clones, though not all of them. The profile covers fewer than 20,000 clones, with around nine tenths appearing a single time and 15% to 20% taken by the ten largest. The sequences come from CD4+ or CD8+ T cells sorted from blood, collected in a trial of the OX40 agonist ivuxolimab. The origin of the receptors is an adult with an advanced solid tumor such as melanoma, head and neck, liver or kidney cancer.

The chain joins TRBV18 to TRBJ2-7; 8 nucleotides line up with TRBD1. CDR3 size: 15 residues. V lost 2 bases and J lost 6; bases outside the gene matches: 9. Germline assignment: CDR1 KGHSH and CDR2 LQKENI. The CDR3 DNA sequence: TGTGCCAGCTCACCAGGGACAGGCCTGCCGGGCGAGCAGTACTTC. It specifies CASSPGTGLPGEQYF.

This clone appeared a few times. The chain recombines TRBV7-2 with TRBJ2-1, with D unresolved. The length of the CDR3 is 11 residues. Germline CDR1 reads SGHTA; CDR2 reads FQGNSA. The V gene lost 3 bases and the J gene lost 4 bases, with 1 base spanning the gap. The DNA for the CDR3 is TGTGCCAGCAGCTTTTACAATGAGCAGTTCTTC. Encoded protein: CASSFYNEQFF.

This chain connects TRBV9 to TRBJ1-1, with no clear D. V shed 4 bases and J shed 0 bases, with 13 bases lying between them. The CDR3 is 15 residues long. Looked up from germline, CDR1 is SGDLS and CDR2 is YYNGEE. The CDR3 coding sequence is TGTGCCAGCAGCTCCTCTGTACAGCTGAACACTGAAGCTTTCTTT. It translates to CASSSSVQLNTEAFF.

The chain combines TRBV10-3 with TRBJ1-5, with TRBD1 as a possible D gene (6 bases). The CDR3 totals 13 residues. V was pared by 7 bases and J by 2 bases, with 9 bases between. The germline V gene has CDR1 ENHRY and CDR2 SYGVKD. The CDR3 nucleotides read TGTGCCATCAAAGGGGGTGGCAATCAGCCCCAGCATTTT. Translation gives CAIKGGGNQPQHF.

CDR3 amino acids: CASSLEGRLGYGYTF. The CDR3 DNA reads TGTGCCAGCAGTTTAGAGGGACGGCTAGGGTATGGCTACACCTTC. This chain uses TRBV28 with TRBJ1-2; the D gene is possibly TRBD1 (5 bases). This CDR3 spans 15 amino acids. The V end lost 2 bases, the J end lost 5 bases, and 15 bases lay between the germline ends. Germline V gives CDR1 MDHEN, CDR2 SYDVKM.

The rearrangement uses TRBV27 and TRBJ2-3; 13 nucleotides match TRBD2. CDR1 is MNHEY, CDR2 SMNVEV, per germline (reference sequence). The trim removed 5 bases at V and 4 bases at J, leaving 9 bases unmatched. CDR3 length: 17 residues. The CDR3 nucleotides read TGTGCCAGCAGTCTCCCGTCGACTAGCGGGAGGCCAGATACGCAGTATTTT. Translation: CASSLPSTSGRPDTQYF.

The rearrangement links TRBV2 to TRBJ2-4, with 10 bases lining up with TRBD2. J was trimmed by 8 bases and V by 8 bases; bases with no gene match: 18. The CDR3 is 17 residues long. CDR1 and CDR2 (germline): SNHLY, FYNNEI. CDR3 nucleotide sequence: TGTGCCAGCGTTCTTCTTGGTCTAGCGGGAGATAGCGACATTCAGTACTTC. Its protein product is CASVLLGLAGDSDIQYF.

J is TRBJ1-6 and V is TRBV2, with TRBD1 identical over 9 bases. The CDR3 is 14 amino acids. V lost 6 bases, J lost 10 bases, and 7 bases stayed unmatched. Germline CDR1 is SNHLY and CDR2 is FYNNEI. The CDR3 DNA sequence: TGTGCCAGCAGGGGGACAGGGATTTGGTCACCCCTCCACTTT. Translating gives CASRGTGIWSPLHF.

The chain couples TRBV18 to TRBJ2-5, with D unclear. Germline-derived CDR1 and CDR2 are KGHSH and LQKENI. The CDR3 runs 13 residues. The V and J ends lost 3 bases and 5 bases respectively, with 10 bases between them. CDR3 in amino acids: CASSPSPFETQYF. In DNA form, the CDR3 reads TGTGCCAGCTCACCCTCGCCGTTCGAGACCCAGTACTTC.

The chain carries TRBV5-1 and TRBJ1-2; 8 bases map to TRBD1. The CDR3 is 16 amino acids. The J segment lost 7 bases and the V segment lost 3 bases, leaving 14 bases of the junction unmatched. CDR1 and CDR2 (germline): SGHRS, YFSETQ. The CDR3 region has the DNA TGCGCCAGCAGCTCCTGGGACAGGTCAAAAAGGAGTGGCTACACCTTC. It yields the protein CASSSWDRSKRSGYTF.

The rearrangement joins TRBV19 to TRBJ2-1, with 9 bases aligning to TRBD1. The CDR3 runs to 16 residues. CDR1 is LNHDA and CDR2 is SQIVND in the germline V gene (reference sequence). Trimming at V came to 4 bases and at J to 5 bases, leaving 9 bases not matched to a gene. The CDR3 is CASSNLPGQGNNEQFF. CDR3 DNA sequence: TGTGCCAGTAGTAACTTACCGGGACAGGGAAACAATGAGCAGTTCTTC.

This clone was counted only a few times. The rearrangement joins TRBV6-6 to TRBJ1-5; D possibly corresponds to TRBD1 (6 bases). CDR3 length equals 13 residues. With 6 bases removed from V and 6 bases from J, the gap between germline ends came to 12 bases. Germline CDR1 reads MNHNY; CDR2 reads SVGAGI (reference sequence). In DNA form, the CDR3 reads TGTGCCAGCAGCATCGGACAGAGTCAGCCCCAGCATTTT. Translating it yields CASSIGQSQPQHF.

The chain joins TRBV29-1 to TRBJ2-7; D not resolved. The CDR3 is 12 residues long. With 5 bases removed from V and 2 bases from J, the gap between germline ends came to 10 bases. Germline lookup yields CDR1 SQVTM and CDR2 ANQGSEA. The CDR3 nucleotides read TGCAGCGTTCTGACTGACACCTACGAGCAGTACTTC. It codes for CSVLTDTYEQYF.

J is TRBJ1-1 and V is TRBV29-1; the D is unclear. The CDR3 has 12 residues. V lost 2 bases and J lost 7, with 11 bases in between. The V gene's germline CDR1 is SQVTM and CDR2 ANQGSEA. The CDR3 region is CSVEWAAHEAFF. The CDR3 DNA reads as TGCAGCGTTGAATGGGCCGCCCATGAAGCTTTCTTT.

V gene TRBV27 combines with J gene TRBJ1-5; D gene uncertain. The CDR3 runs to 14 residues. The germline CDR1 and CDR2 sequences are MNHEY and SMNVEV (reference sequence). V gave up 3 bases and J gave up 4 bases, with 10 bases separating them. CDR3 sequence reads: CASSLKGINQPQHF. CDR3 in DNA: TGTGCCAGCAGTTTGAAGGGTATTAATCAGCCCCAGCATTTT.

V and J are TRBV7-9 and TRBJ2-1, with 8 bases fitting TRBD2. CDR3 length equals 16 residues. V dropped 5 bases and J dropped 8; count of bases not matched to a gene: 14. Germline V gene sequence: CDR1 SEHNR, CDR2 FQNEAQ (reference sequence). CDR3 nucleotides: TGTGCCAGCAGCCAGCCCGGGACTAGGTTAGTCCATGAGCAGTTCTTC. The encoded protein is CASSQPGTRLVHEQFF.

The chain combines TRBV19 with TRBJ1-1, with D possibly matching TRBD1 (6 bases). The CDR3 is 13 residues long. Germline assignment: CDR1 LNHDA and CDR2 SQIVND (reference sequence). V was trimmed by 6 bases and J by 1 base, leaving 9 bases between them. In DNA, the CDR3 is TGTGCCAGTAGGTGGGGGGCGAACACTGAAGCTTTCTTT. Amino acid sequence: CASRWGANTEAFF.

The CDR3 sequence is CASSPESGTGGKEQYF. The CDR3 coding sequence is TGTGCCAGCAGTCCCGAATCCGGGACAGGGGGCAAGGAGCAGTACTTC. The chain recombines TRBV27 with TRBJ2-7, with 12 bases aligning to TRBD1. The V gene's germline CDR1 is MNHEY and CDR2 SMNVEV (reference sequence). J lost 7 bases, V lost 5 bases, and 12 bases had no gene match. The CDR3 totals 16 residues.

V and J are TRBV28 and TRBJ2-5, with TRBD2 matching 8 bases. Germline V gene lookup returns CDR1 MDHEN and CDR2 SYDVKM. The length of the CDR3 is 15 residues. Germline trimming cut 5 bases from V and 5 bases from J; bases unmatched to any gene: 10. The CDR3 DNA reads TGTGCCAGCAGTACCCCGGGGGGGGCATTGGAGACCCAGTACTTC. This gives the protein CASSTPGGALETQYF.

The chain carries TRBV2 and TRBJ1-4; 8 positions match TRBD1. CDR3 length: 13 residues. V shed 7 bases and J 8 bases; nucleotides not matched to a gene: 6. Germline V gene data show CDR1 as SNHLY and CDR2 as FYNNEI. In nucleotides, the CDR3 is TGTGCCAGCATGGACAGGGACGGAGAAAAACTGTTTTTT. Its protein is CASMDRDGEKLFF.

The chain uses TRBV25-1 and TRBJ1-4; TRBD1 matches at 8 bases. The germline V gene has CDR1 MGHDK and CDR2 SYGVNS. The CDR3 contains 14 residues. Trimming at V came to 8 bases and at J to 4 bases, leaving 6 bases not matched to a gene. In DNA, the CDR3 is TGTGCCAGCGCCAAGACAGGGGTTAATGAAAAACTGTTTTTT. This encodes CASAKTGVNEKLFF.

The J gene is TRBJ2-3, the V gene TRBV9; D gene ambiguous. Germline V CDR1 and CDR2: SGDLS, YYNGEE. The V gene lost 3 bases and the J gene lost 2 bases, with 10 bases spanning the gap. The CDR3 has 14 residues. This CDR3 reads CASSATLLTDTQYF. DNA of the CDR3: TGTGCCAGCAGCGCGACTCTACTCACAGATACGCAGTATTTT.

V is TRBV5-1 and J is TRBJ2-1, with D tentatively TRBD2 (6 bases). CDR1 is SGHRS, CDR2 YFSETQ, per germline. The CDR3 totals 16 residues. Trimming took off 0 bases at V and 2 bases at J, with 12 bases between the two ends. This CDR3 is CASSLEVAVAYNEQFF. The CDR3 DNA is TGCGCCAGCAGCTTGGAAGTAGCGGTGGCCTACAATGAGCAGTTCTTC.

The chain joins TRBV13 to TRBJ1-4; D unresolved. The CDR3 runs 14 residues. Trimming shortened V by 0 bases and J by 7 bases, and 9 bases separated the two germline ends. Germline CDR1 reads PRHDT; CDR2 reads FYEKMQ (reference sequence). As DNA, the CDR3 is TGTGCCAGCAGCTTAGGGACAACGGGTGAAAAACTGTTTTTT. Translated: CASSLGTTGEKLFF.

The chain links TRBV27 to TRBJ2-1; TRBD2 matches 14 bases. V lost 5 bases and J lost 10; bases outside the gene matches: 13. CDR1 is MNHEY and CDR2 is SMNVEV in the germline V gene (reference sequence). This CDR3 comprises 17 residues. The CDR3 loop reads CASSPPPGLAGVGEQFF. CDR3 bases: TGTGCCAGCAGTCCTCCGCCGGGACTAGCGGGAGTAGGAGAGCAGTTCTTC.

The chain uses TRBV14 and TRBJ1-4, with a tentative D call TRBD1 (5 bases). CDR3 length: 15 residues. V dropped 4 bases and J dropped 8 bases, with 17 bases sitting between them. The germline CDR1 and CDR2 sequences are SGHDN and FVKESK. CDR3: CASSRSGRVGEKLFF. In DNA, the CDR3 is TGTGCCAGCAGCCGCTCTGGCAGGGTAGGAGAAAAACTGTTTTTT.

Written as DNA, the CDR3 is TGTGCCAGCAGTTTTGGGGACAGGGACTCCTACGAGCAGTACTTC. Translation: CASSFGDRDSYEQYF. This chain joins TRBV28 and TRBJ2-7, with 9 bases identical to TRBD1. CDR1 MDHEN and CDR2 SYDVKM come from the germline V gene. Unmatched junction bases numbered 3, after V lost 3 bases and J lost 0 bases. This CDR3 comprises 15 residues.

This clone was detected once. The J gene is TRBJ2-7, the V gene TRBV15; no reliable D call. Trimming shortened V by 5 bases and J by 0 bases, and 17 bases separated the two germline ends. Germline V gene data show CDR1 as LNHNV and CDR2 as YYDKDF (reference sequence). There are 16 residues in the CDR3. CDR3 nucleotide sequence: TGTGCCACCAGCCGAGCCAACGTGTTCGACTCCTACGAGCAGTACTTC. Translation gives CATSRANVFDSYEQYF.

The CDR3 bases are TGCGCCAGCAGCTTGGCGTTAGCGGGCACAGATACGCAGTATTTT. The encoded protein is CASSLALAGTDTQYF. This sequence joins TRBV5-1 and TRBJ2-3; TRBD2 might be the D (6 bases). Trimming stripped 0 bases from V and 1 base from J, with 9 bases between. CDR1 SGHRS and CDR2 YFSETQ come from the germline V gene. This CDR3 contains 15 residues.